This entry lists 15 T cell receptor beta chains sequenced from one sample in a study. Adaptor-ligated barcode primers were used to amplify TRBV12-4/TRBJ1-2 clonotypes. TCRdb itself ran the multiplex PCR reads through MiXCR, one entry per CDR3 protein. The sample contains roughly 490 distinct CDR3 sequences, 7.8% of which appear only once. The sorted Tregs were CD4+CD25+CD127-/low cells. Sequenced sample: tumor-infiltrating Tregs sorted from the breast tumor. All receptors derive from a female donor with breast cancer.

This clonotype counts as hyperexpanded (1% or more). This chain connects TRBV12-3 or TRBV12-4 to TRBJ1-2; weak D call: TRBD1 (6 bases). CDR3 length: 14 amino acids. Trimming took off 2 bases at V and 3 bases at J, with 10 bases between the two ends. DNA for the CDR3: TGTGCCAGCAGTTTACAGGGGACGGACTATGGCTACACCTTC. It specifies CASSLQGTDYGYTF.

This clonotype was counted at least ten times. This chain uses TRBV12-3 or TRBV12-4 with TRBJ1-2; a possible D gene is TRBD1 (5 bases). V was cut by 1 base and J by 6 bases, with 6 bases left in between. The CDR3 is 12 residues long. In DNA, the CDR3 is TGTGCCAGCAGTTTAGGAGGGGATGGCTACACCTTC. Translation: CASSLGGDGYTF.

This clonotype has a count of ten or more. V and J are TRBV12-3 or TRBV12-4 and TRBJ1-2; D is possibly TRBD1 (5 bases). The CDR3 runs 15 residues. V lost 4 bases, J lost 4 bases, and 16 bases lay in between. CDR3 amino acids: CASSSTGGRGYGYTF. The CDR3 bases are TGTGCCAGCAGTTCAACAGGAGGTCGAGGCTATGGCTACACCTTC.

By share of the sample, this clonotype is large. V gene TRBV12-3 or TRBV12-4 combines with J gene TRBJ1-2, with 7 bases that match TRBD1. The V and J ends lost 5 bases and 2 bases, in that order; junction bases with no gene match: 2. There are 13 residues in the CDR3. DNA for the CDR3: TGTGCCAGCAGTCAACAGGGGAACTATGGCTACACCTTC. This translates into CASSQQGNYGYTF.

By share, this clonotype counts as medium-sized. This chain's CDR3 is CASSLVSENGYTF. The CDR3, as DNA: TGTGCCAGCAGTTTAGTCTCTGAAAATGGCTACACCTTC. This chain joins TRBV12-3 or TRBV12-4 and TRBJ1-2; D not resolved. The V gene lost 1 base and the J gene lost 6 bases, with 9 bases spanning the gap. This CDR3 is 13 amino acids long.

The chain joins TRBV12-3 or TRBV12-4 to TRBJ1-2, with 9 bases that match TRBD1. CDR3 length: 14 amino acids. V was clipped by 6 bases and J by 6 bases; unmatched bases: 8. This CDR3 reads CASSPGQGVDGYTF. The CDR3 nucleotides are TGTGCCAGCAGCCCGGGACAGGGAGTCGATGGCTACACCTTC.

Sample share makes this clonotype medium-sized. V is TRBV12-3 or TRBV12-4 and J is TRBJ1-2; TRBD1 might be the D (6 bases). The CDR3 totals 13 residues. The germline V and J ends were trimmed by 6 bases and 4 bases, with 12 bases remaining between them. The CDR3 nucleotides read TGTGCCAGCAGGTCACAGGGACTCTATGGCTACACCTTC. Amino acid sequence: CASRSQGLYGYTF.

This clonotype is large within its sample. The rearrangement uses TRBV12-3 or TRBV12-4 and TRBJ1-2; 8 bases fit TRBD1. The length of the CDR3 is 14 residues. Trimming at V came to 3 bases and at J to 3 bases, leaving 3 bases not matched to a gene. The DNA for the CDR3 is TGTGCCAGCAGTTTCGGACAGGGCGACTATGGCTACACCTTC. Its protein is CASSFGQGDYGYTF.

By share of the sample, this clonotype is large. The chain employs TRBV12-3 or TRBV12-4 and TRBJ1-2; D uncertain. The CDR3 extends over 14 amino acids. V was pared by 5 bases and J by 4 bases, with 14 bases between. The CDR3 coding sequence is TGTGCCAGCAGTGTCCGTTCTAGTTCCTATGGCTACACCTTC. Translated: CASSVRSSSYGYTF.

This clonotype has a count of ten or more. As the CDR3 is not closed by the conserved phenylalanine or tryptophan, this likely results from a read error. The limits of the CDR3 on the DNA are not certain, so only TCRdb's listed CDR3 is given. The chain has TRBV12-3 or TRBV12-4 and TRBJ1-2. The CDR3 is 8 residues long, ends included. The CDR3 loop reads CASSLDPT.

This clonotype is deemed medium-sized (0.01 to 0.1%). The chain is built from TRBV12-3 or TRBV12-4 and TRBJ1-2; D call uncertain. V dropped 3 bases and J dropped 4 bases, with 9 bases sitting between them. The CDR3 sequence is 13 residues long. This chain's CDR3 is CASSFGTAYGYTF. The CDR3 region has the DNA TGTGCCAGCAGTTTCGGTACAGCCTATGGCTACACCTTC.

By frequency in the sample, this clonotype is medium-sized. V usage is TRBV12-3 or TRBV12-4 and J usage is TRBJ1-2, with D perhaps matching TRBD1 (5 bases). The V and J ends lost 3 bases and 4 bases respectively, with 9 bases between them. This CDR3 is 13 amino acids long. The CDR3 nucleotides read TGTGCCAGCAGTTTGGGACTCCCCTATGGCTACACCTTC. Translation: CASSLGLPYGYTF.

This clonotype qualifies as medium-sized (0.01 to 0.1%). The gene calls are TRBV12-3 or TRBV12-4 and TRBJ1-2, with D tentatively TRBD1 (6 bases). The CDR3 loop spans 13 amino acids. The V and J ends lost 6 bases and 6 bases respectively, with 14 bases between them. CDR3 DNA sequence: TGTGCCAGCAGCCCAGGCAGGGGTAATGGCTACACCTTC. This sequence encodes CASSPGRGNGYTF.

By its share, this clonotype is medium-sized. This chain uses TRBV12-3 or TRBV12-4 with TRBJ1-2, with a tentative D call TRBD1 (5 bases). CDR3 size: 13 residues. Trimming took 6 bases from V and 2 from J, leaving 10 bases between them. The CDR3 nucleotides read TGTGCCAGCAGCCTAGGACAAAACTATGGCTACACCTTC. It translates to CASSLGQNYGYTF.

Judged by abundance, this clonotype is medium-sized. The V and J genes are TRBV12-3 or TRBV12-4 and TRBJ1-2, with a possible D match to TRBD1 (5 bases). The CDR3 contains 15 residues. V was trimmed by 4 bases and J by 4 bases, leaving 16 bases between them. This chain's CDR3 is CASSSSDITTYGYTF. Here the CDR3 DNA reads TGTGCCAGCAGTTCCTCGGACATAACTACCTATGGCTACACCTTC.